This T cell receptor (beta chain) was sequenced in a study of T cells in Graves' hyperthyroidism and ophthalmopathy. Details on this clonotype: The antigen remains unidentified.

Study conclusions and caveats: By a 13 V-J model, ophthalmopathy was set apart from stable hyperthyroidism. Blood also contained most expanded thyroid clonotypes above 0.001.

The investigators amplified TCR beta CDR3 regions from RNA transcripts. The TCR CDR3 was amplified in a first-round RT-PCR using the HTBI primer set. TCRdb called the multiplex PCR reads again in MiXCR, with one record for every CDR3 protein. The data show hundreds of thousands of distinct CDR3 sequences, around 42% seen once. Newly diagnosed patients aged 18 to 65 had hyperthyroidism of under 2 months' duration. Trimming removed 6 bases at V and 7 bases at J, with 12 bases between. Germline loops: CDR1 SNHLY, CDR2 FYNNEI. The CDR3 has 12 amino acids. The origin of this receptor is a woman between 18 and 30 years old with Graves' hyperthyroidism. The chain recombines TRBV2 with TRBJ1-2; D possibly corresponds to TRBD1 (6 bases). The specimen sequenced was peripheral blood or thyroid tissue (not recorded which). CDR3 in amino acids: CASRDRRGGYTF. CDR3 DNA sequence: TGTGCCAGCAGAGATCGCAGGGGTGGCTACACCTTC.